The clone carrying this T cell receptor beta chain was seen a single time. TCRdb's table, derived via immunoSEQ multiplex PCR, lists solely in-frame clones and lacks some. The data hold 150,000 to 200,000 clones, with around 85% observed a single time. The record originates from a study of blood T cell repertoires in COVID-19. About the research overall: From the United States, Italy and Spain came samples of acute and convalescent COVID-19.

Sequencing was done on a sample of peripheral blood. The TCR comes from an older man with COVID-19, enrolled during active disease.

In DNA form, the CDR3 reads TGTGCCACCAGTCCACGGACAGACTACACAGATACGCAGTATTTT. Translated: CATSPRTDYTDTQYF. This rearrangement joins TRBV24-1 to TRBJ2-3, with D possibly being TRBD1 (6 bases). Trimming removed 6 bases from V and 2 bases from J, with 14 bases in between. Germline assignment: CDR1 KGHDR and CDR2 SFDVKD. This CDR3 is 15 amino acids long.